The rows below give T cell receptor beta chains drawn from one sample of a study of STAT5B mutations in CD4+ large granular lymphocyte leukemia. Only in-frame clones appear in the TCRdb table, and some are missing; sequencing was by immunoSEQ multiplex PCR. The data hold over 30,000 clones, with over 60% observed a single time. Material for sequencing was CD4+ T cells from blood buffy coats. These receptors were taken from a human donor in good health. The conserved cysteine and the conserved F or W are not part of the CDR3 here. The D gene is left open where the match is weak.

j_call d_call v_call cdr3_aa
TRBJ1-2 NA TRBV5-6 ASSLEIYGYT
TRBJ1-5 NA TRBV6-4 ASSEGLNQPQH
TRBJ2-5 NA TRBV5-1 ASSLLAGQETQY
TRBJ2-7 NA TRBV2 ASSGAAVGIGGSSYEQY
TRBJ1-1 NA TRBV18 ASSPEGYTEAF
TRBJ2-7 TRBD2 TRBV5-5 ASSLVTSGSYEQY
TRBJ1-4 NA TRBV4-2 ASSPRGGNEKLF
TRBJ1-1 NA TRBV5-6 ASSRRGWNTEAF
TRBJ2-3 NA TRBV10-2 ASQAWSQWSTDTQY
TRBJ1-6 NA TRBV6-6 ASSYGSPVNSPLH
TRBJ2-7 NA TRBV9 ASSVDYYEQY
TRBJ1-4 TRBD1 TRBV5-4 ASSLWGQTNEKLF
TRBJ1-4 NA TRBV7-6 ASSLSRPGRNEKLF
TRBJ2-5 TRBD1 TRBV7-2 ASSSAPRTGNQETQY
TRBJ2-7 NA TRBV11-2 ASSLAYEQY
TRBJ2-7 TRBD2 TRBV6-1 ASSETSGRQEQY
TRBJ1-1 TRBD1 TRBV27 ASSSLPPGGLTEAF
TRBJ1-6 TRBD1 TRBV30 AWRQRDSIYNSPLH
TRBJ2-1 TRBD2 TRBV7-9 ASSLGAGDEQF
TRBJ2-2 TRBD2 TRBV5-1 ASSSRGLAGGAGELF
TRBJ2-1 NA TRBV7-2 ASSFEASSYNEQF
TRBJ2-5 TRBD2 TRBV7-2 ASSLQTSGGETQY